This passage covers 7 T cell receptor beta chains from one sample sequenced in a study of quantifying T cell responses using KT2 cells. Study context: TCR alpha and beta constant-region primers primed reverse transcription of RNA.

An oligo carrying a UMI was ligated to the cDNA 3' end. First-round PCR used three to five cycles and beta primers RC1.1 and RC1.2 covering TRBC1 and TRBC2. MiXCR, run by TCRdb on the UMI-ligation and nested PCR reads, gives a single entry per CDR3 protein. The repertoire consists of some 43,000 distinct CDR3 sequences, with 17% occurring once and the leading ten covering less than 50%. Material: PBMCs spiked with cells of the T cell clone KT2. These receptors were taken from a human donor.

This clonotype was seen ten or more times. This chain links TRBV12-3 or TRBV12-4 with TRBJ2-5; D gene uncertain. The CDR3 spans 12 residues. With 3 bases removed from V and 4 bases from J, the gap between germline ends came to 6 bases. CDR3 sequence: CASSFVIETQYF. The CDR3, as DNA: TGTGCCAGCAGTTTTGTAATAGAGACCCAGTACTTC.

The chain has TRBV12-3 or TRBV12-4 and TRBJ2-1; 9 bases match TRBD1. This CDR3 region has 14 residues. The ends lost 3 bases at V and 6 bases at J; junction bases unmatched: 3. CDR3: CASSLDRGINEQFF. The CDR3 DNA follows: TGTGCCAGCAGTTTGGACAGGGGAATCAATGAGCAGTTCTTC.

There are a few counts of this clonotype. The V call is TRBV3-1, the J call TRBJ2-7, with TRBD2 identical over 12 bases. J lost 9 bases, V lost 4 bases, and 13 bases had no gene match. The CDR3 sequence is 16 residues long. Germline assignment: CDR1 LGHDT and CDR2 YNNKEL (reference sequence). This CDR3 reads CASSRLMTSGSSRQYF. CDR3 DNA: TGTGCCAGCAGCCGACTCATGACTAGCGGGAGTAGCAGGCAGTACTTC.

The gene calls are TRBV12-3 or TRBV12-4 and TRBJ2-1, with TRBD1 as a possible D gene (6 bases). The CDR3 covers 15 residues. V lost 2 bases and J lost 2, with 10 bases in between. The CDR3 spells CASSLRDTAYNEQFF. CDR3 bases: TGTGCCAGCAGTTTACGGGACACAGCCTACAATGAGCAGTTCTTC.

This clonotype showed up just a few times. The chain uses TRBV20-1 and TRBJ1-6; no clear D gene. Germline V lookup: CDR1 DFQATT, CDR2 SNEGSKA (reference sequence). The CDR3 spans 13 residues. Trimming shortened V by 8 bases and J by 0 bases, and 8 bases separated the two germline ends. Here the CDR3 reads CSISSSYNSPLHF. DNA of the CDR3: TGCAGTATCAGTAGCTCCTATAATTCACCCCTCCACTTT.

The chain combines TRBV7-3 with TRBJ1-1; 8 bases match TRBD1. This CDR3 has 13 residues. V trimming: 5 bases; J trimming: 4 bases; junction bases outside the gene matches: 3. Germline CDR1 is SGHTA and CDR2 is FQGTGA. The CDR3 protein is CASSATGVTEAFF. Here the CDR3 DNA reads TGTGCCAGCAGCGCGACAGGGGTCACTGAAGCTTTCTTT.

This clonotype was seen a handful of times. This rearrangement joins TRBV7-9 to TRBJ2-7; possible D gene TRBD2, 6 bases. V shed 1 base and J shed 3 bases, with 13 bases lying between them. CDR1 is SEHNR and CDR2 is FQNEAQ in the germline V gene (reference sequence). The CDR3 is made up of 15 amino acids. The chain's CDR3 is CASSLGHAGYYEQYF. In DNA, the CDR3 is TGTGCCAGCAGCTTAGGTCATGCGGGGTACTACGAGCAGTACTTC.